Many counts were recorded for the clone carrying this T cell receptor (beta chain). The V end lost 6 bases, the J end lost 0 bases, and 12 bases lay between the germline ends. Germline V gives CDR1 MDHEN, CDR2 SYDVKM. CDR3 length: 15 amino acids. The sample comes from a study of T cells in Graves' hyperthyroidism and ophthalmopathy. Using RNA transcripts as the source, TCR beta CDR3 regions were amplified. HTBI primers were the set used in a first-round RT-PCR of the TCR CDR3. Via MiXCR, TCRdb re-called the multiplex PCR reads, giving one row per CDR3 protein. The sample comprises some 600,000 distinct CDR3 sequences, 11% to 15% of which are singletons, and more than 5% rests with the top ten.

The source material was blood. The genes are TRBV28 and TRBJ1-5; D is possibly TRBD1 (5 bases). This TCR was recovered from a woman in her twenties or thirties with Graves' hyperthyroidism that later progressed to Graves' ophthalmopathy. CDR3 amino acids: CASSLGTASNQPQHF. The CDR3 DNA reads TGTGCCAGCAGCTTGGGGACGGCTAGCAATCAGCCCCAGCATTTT. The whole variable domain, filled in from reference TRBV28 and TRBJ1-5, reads DVKVTQSSRYLVKRTGEKVFLECVQDMDHENMFWYRQDPGLGLRLIYFSYDVKMKEKGDIPEGYSVSREKKERFSLILESASTNQTSMYLCASSLGTASNQPQHFGDGTRLSIL.